This section outlines one T cell receptor (beta chain) sequence together with its context. The antigen is unknown. Profiling relied on immunoSEQ multiplex PCR, and the TCRdb table lists in-frame clones only, not all of them. This table has some 580,000 clones, 98% appearing once. The CDR3 has 15 amino acids. Trimming pared 4 bases from V and 1 base from J, leaving 15 bases between. CDR1 and CDR2 (germline): SGHDT, YYEEEE. The entry originates in a study of shared clonotypes between healthy human individuals. Study context: Per donor, three plates held CD4 naive cells, three held CD4 memory, two held CD8 naive and one held CD8 memory. Overall study results and limits: The study found roughly 5% of naive CD4 clonotypes shared across a handful of donors.

CD45RO-negative CD8 cells positively selected for CCR7 made up the naive population, which excluded terminally differentiated effector memory CD45RA+ cells. The sequenced sample consisted of naive CD8+ T cells sorted from blood. The sequence was collected from a man aged 25 to 40 in good health. The V gene is TRBV5-6, the J gene TRBJ2-7; D remains unclear. The chain's CDR3 is CASSGTDLVSYEQYF. In DNA, the CDR3 is TGTGCCAGCAGCGGAACAGATCTGGTGTCCTACGAGCAGTACTTC.